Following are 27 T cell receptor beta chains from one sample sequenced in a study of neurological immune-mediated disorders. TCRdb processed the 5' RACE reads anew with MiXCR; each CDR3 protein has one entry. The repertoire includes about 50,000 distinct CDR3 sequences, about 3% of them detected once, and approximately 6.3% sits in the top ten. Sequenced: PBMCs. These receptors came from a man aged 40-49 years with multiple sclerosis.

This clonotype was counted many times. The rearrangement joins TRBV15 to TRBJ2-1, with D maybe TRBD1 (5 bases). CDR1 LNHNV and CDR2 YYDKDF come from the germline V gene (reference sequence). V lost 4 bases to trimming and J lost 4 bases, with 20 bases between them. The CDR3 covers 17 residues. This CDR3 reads CATSNESAGHRYNEQFF. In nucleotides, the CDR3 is TGTGCCACCAGCAACGAGTCCGCAGGGCACCGGTACAATGAGCAGTTCTTC.

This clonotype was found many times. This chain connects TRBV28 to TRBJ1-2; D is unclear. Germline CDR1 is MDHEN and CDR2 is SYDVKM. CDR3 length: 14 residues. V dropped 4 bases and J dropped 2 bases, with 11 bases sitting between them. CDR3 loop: CASSSSTQNYGYTF. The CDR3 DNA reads TGTGCCAGCAGTTCCTCAACGCAAAACTATGGCTACACCTTC.

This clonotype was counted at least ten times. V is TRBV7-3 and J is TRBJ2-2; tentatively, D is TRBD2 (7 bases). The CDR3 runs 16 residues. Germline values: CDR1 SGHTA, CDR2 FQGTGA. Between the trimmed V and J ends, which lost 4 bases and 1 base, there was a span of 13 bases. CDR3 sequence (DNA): TGTGCCAGCAGCTCGGGGGGCAGGAAGAACACCGGGGAGCTGTTTTTT. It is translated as CASSSGGRKNTGELFF. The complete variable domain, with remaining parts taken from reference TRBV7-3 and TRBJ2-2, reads GAGVSQTPSNKVTEKGKYVELRCDPISGHTALYWYRQSLGQGPEFLIYFQGTGAADDSGLPNDRFFAVRPEGSVSTLKIQRTERGDSAVYLCASSSGGRKNTGELFFGEGSRLTVL.

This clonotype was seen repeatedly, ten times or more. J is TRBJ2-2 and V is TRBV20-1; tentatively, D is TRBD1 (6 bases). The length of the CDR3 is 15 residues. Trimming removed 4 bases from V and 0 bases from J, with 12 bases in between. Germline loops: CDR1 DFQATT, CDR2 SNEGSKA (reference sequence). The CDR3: CSATRTESNTGELFF. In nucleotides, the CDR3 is TGCAGTGCTACACGGACAGAGTCGAACACCGGGGAGCTGTTTTTT.

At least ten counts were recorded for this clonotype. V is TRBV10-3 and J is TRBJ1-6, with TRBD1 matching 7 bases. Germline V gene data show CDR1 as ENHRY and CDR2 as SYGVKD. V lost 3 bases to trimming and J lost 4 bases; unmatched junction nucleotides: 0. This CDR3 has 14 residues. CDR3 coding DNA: TGTGCCATCAGTGAACAGGGGTATAATTCACCCCTCCACTTT. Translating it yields CAISEQGYNSPLHF.

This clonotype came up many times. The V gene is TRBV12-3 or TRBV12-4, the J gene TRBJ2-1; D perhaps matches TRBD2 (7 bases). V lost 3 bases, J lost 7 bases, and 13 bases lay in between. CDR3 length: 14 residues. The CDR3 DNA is TGTGCCAGCAGTTTCCGGGGGGCCGGAAATGAGCAGTTCTTC. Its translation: CASSFRGAGNEQFF.

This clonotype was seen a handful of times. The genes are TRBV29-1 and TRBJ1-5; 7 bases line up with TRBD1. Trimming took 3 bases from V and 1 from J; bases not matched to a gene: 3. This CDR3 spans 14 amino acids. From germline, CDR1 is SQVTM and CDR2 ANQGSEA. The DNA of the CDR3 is TGCAGCGTTGAGGAGGGACAGAGCAATCAGCCCCAGCATTTT. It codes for CSVEEGQSNQPQHF.

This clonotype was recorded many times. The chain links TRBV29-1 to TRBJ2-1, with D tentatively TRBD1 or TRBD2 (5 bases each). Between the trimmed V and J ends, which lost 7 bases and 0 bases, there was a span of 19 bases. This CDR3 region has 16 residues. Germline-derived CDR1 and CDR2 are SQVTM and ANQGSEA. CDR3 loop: CSALGTPPSSYNEQFF. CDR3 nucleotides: TGCAGCGCCCTCGGGACCCCTCCGAGCTCCTACAATGAGCAGTTCTTC.

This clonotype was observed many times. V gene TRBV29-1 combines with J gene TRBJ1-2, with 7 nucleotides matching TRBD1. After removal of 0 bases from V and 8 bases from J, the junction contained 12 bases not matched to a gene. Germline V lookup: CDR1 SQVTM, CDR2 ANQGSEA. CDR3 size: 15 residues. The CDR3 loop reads CSVEEGDSPVDGYTF. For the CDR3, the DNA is TGCAGCGTTGAAGAGGGGGACAGCCCGGTAGACGGCTACACCTTC.

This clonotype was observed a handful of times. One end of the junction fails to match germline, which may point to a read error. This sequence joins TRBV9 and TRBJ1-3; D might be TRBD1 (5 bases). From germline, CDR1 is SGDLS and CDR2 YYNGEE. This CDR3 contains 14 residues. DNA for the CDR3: TGTGCCAGCAGCGGGAAGGGGCCAGGAAAAACCATCTATTTT. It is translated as CASSGKGPGKTIYF.

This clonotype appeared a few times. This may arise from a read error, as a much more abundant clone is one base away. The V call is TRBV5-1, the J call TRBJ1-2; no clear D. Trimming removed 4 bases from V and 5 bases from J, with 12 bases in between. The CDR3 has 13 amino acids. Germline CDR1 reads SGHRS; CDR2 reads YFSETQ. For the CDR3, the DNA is TGCGCCAGCAGCGAAGGAAAGCCTTATGGCTACACCTTC. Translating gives CASSEGKPYGYTF.

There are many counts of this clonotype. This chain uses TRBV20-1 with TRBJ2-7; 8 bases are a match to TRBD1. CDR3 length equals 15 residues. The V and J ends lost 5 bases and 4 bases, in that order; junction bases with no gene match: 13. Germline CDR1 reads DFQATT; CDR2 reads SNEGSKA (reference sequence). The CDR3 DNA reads TGCAGTGCTGCAAACAGGGGGTTCTTAGCGTACGAGCAGTACTTC. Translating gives CSAANRGFLAYEQYF.

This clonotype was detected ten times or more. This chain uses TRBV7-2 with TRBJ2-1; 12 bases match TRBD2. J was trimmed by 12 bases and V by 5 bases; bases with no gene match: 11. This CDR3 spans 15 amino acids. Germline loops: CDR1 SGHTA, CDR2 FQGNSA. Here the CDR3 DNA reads TGTGCCAGCAGCACTTCTAGCGGGGGGGCCGGTGGGCAGTTCTTC. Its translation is CASSTSSGGAGGQFF.

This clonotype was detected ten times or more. CDR3 nucleotides: TGTGCCAGCAGCCTGAGCTCTGGGGCCAACGTCCTGACTTTC. It encodes CASSLSSGANVLTF. The rearrangement joins TRBV3-1 to TRBJ2-6, with D unclear. This CDR3 spans 14 amino acids. V was clipped by 4 bases and J by 0 bases, with 4 bases between them. Germline lookup yields CDR1 LGHDT and CDR2 YNNKEL (reference sequence).

The CDR3 spells CSARDTGQGGEQYF. CDR3 bases: TGCAGTGCTAGAGATACCGGACAAGGAGGCGAGCAGTACTTC. V gene TRBV20-1 combines with J gene TRBJ2-7; D is tentatively TRBD1 or TRBD2 (5 bases each). The CDR3 extends over 14 amino acids. Germline CDR1 is DFQATT and CDR2 is SNEGSKA (reference sequence). V shed 0 bases and J shed 6 bases, with 15 bases lying between them.

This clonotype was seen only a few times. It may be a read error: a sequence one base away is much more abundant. In DNA form, the CDR3 reads TGTGCCAGCAGCCAAGATAATTTCCCCACGGGGAACACTGAAGCTTTCTTT. It codes for CASSQDNFPTGNTEAFF. V is TRBV4-2 and J is TRBJ1-1; D remains ambiguous. The germline V gene has CDR1 LGHNA and CDR2 YNFKEQ. V lost 0 bases and J 1 base, leaving 15 bases between the germline ends. CDR3 length: 17 amino acids.

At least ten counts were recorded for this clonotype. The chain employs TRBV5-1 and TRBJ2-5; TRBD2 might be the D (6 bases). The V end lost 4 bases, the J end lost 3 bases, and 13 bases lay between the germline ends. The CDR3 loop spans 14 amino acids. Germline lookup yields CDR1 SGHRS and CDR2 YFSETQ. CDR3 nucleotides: TGCGCCAGCAGCGTGAACGGAGGGAAAGAGACCCAGTACTTC. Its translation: CASSVNGGKETQYF.

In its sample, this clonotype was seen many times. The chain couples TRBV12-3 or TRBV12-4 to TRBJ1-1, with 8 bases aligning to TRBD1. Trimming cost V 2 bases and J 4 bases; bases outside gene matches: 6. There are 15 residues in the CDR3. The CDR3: CASSLQDRVSTEAFF. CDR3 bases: TGTGCCAGCAGTTTACAGGACAGGGTGTCCACTGAAGCTTTCTTT.

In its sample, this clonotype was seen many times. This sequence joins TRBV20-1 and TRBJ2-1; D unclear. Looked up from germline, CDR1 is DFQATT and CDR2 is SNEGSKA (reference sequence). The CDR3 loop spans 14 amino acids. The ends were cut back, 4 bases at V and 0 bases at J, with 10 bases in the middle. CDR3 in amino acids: CSAKDGSSYNEQFF. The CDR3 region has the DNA TGCAGTGCTAAAGATGGTAGCTCCTACAATGAGCAGTTCTTC.

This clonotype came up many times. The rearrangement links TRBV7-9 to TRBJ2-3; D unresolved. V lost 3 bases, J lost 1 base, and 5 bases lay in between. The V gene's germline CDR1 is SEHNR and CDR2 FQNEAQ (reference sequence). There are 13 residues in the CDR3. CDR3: CASSFHGTDTQYF. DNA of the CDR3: TGTGCCAGCAGCTTCCACGGCACAGATACGCAGTATTTT.

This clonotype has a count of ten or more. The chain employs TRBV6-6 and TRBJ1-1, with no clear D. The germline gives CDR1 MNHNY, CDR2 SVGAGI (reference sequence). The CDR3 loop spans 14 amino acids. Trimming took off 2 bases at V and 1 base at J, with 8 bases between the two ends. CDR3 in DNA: TGTGCCAGCAGTTACGGACGGAGGAACACTGAAGCTTTCTTT. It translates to CASSYGRRNTEAFF.

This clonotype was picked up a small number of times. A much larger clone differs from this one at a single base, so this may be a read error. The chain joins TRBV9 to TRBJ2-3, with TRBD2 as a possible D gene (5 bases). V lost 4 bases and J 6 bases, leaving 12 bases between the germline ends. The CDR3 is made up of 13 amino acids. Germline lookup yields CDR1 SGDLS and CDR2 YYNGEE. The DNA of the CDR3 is TGTGCCAGCAGCTCGGGAAAGGCCGATACGCAGTATTTT. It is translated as CASSSGKADTQYF.

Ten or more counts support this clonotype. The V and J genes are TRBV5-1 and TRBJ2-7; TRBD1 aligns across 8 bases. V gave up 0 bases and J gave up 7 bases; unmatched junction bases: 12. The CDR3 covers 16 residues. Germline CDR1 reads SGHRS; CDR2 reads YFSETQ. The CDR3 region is CASSLGTDRVLGEQYF. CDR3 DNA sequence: TGCGCCAGCAGCTTGGGTACGGACAGGGTATTAGGGGAGCAGTACTTC.

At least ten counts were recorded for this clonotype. The DNA of the CDR3 is TGCAGTGCTGTGCGGGGGAACTCTGGGGCCAACGTCCTGACTTTC. This translates into CSAVRGNSGANVLTF. This chain links TRBV20-1 with TRBJ2-6; the match to TRBD2 covers 7 bases. CDR1 DFQATT and CDR2 SNEGSKA come from the germline V gene (reference sequence). Trimming removed 5 bases from V and 0 bases from J; junction bases left unmatched: 4. This CDR3 region has 15 residues.

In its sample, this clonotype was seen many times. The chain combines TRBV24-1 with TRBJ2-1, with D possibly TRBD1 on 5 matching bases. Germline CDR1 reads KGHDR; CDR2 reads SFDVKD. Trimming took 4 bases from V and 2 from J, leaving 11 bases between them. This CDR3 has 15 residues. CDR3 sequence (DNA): TGTGCCACCAGTGAAGCAAAGGGGACCTACAATGAGCAGTTCTTC. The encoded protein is CATSEAKGTYNEQFF.

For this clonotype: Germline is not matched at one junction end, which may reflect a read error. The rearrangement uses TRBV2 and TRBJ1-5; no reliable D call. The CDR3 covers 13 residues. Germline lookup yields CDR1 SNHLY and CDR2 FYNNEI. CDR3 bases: TGTGCCAGCTCGGATGCCAGCAATCAGCCCCAGAATTTT. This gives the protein CASSDASNQPQNF.

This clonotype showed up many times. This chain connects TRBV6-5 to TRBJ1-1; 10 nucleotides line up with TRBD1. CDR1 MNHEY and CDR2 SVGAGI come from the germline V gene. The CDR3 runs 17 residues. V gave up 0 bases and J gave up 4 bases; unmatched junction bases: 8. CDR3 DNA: TGTGCCAGCAGTTACTCGACGACAGGGGGCTCAGGCACTGAAGCTTTCTTT. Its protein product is CASSYSTTGGSGTEAFF.